A single sample gave rise to the 13 T cell receptor beta chains below, sequenced in a study of response to subunit inactivated influenza vaccine (dated by TCRdb to the late 2010s). Libraries were built with RT-PCR. Sequencing relied on an Illumina HiSeq 2500. TCRdb cleaned the public reads at Q25 with fastp, built clones with MiXCR and kept in-frame beta chains. Entries are consolidated by CDR3 protein sequence, retaining the most common genes and DNA. This sample comprises roughly 190,000 distinct CDR3 sequences, roughly an eighth of them detected only once. The leading ten clones occupy approximately 30% of the sample. Sequenced material: CD8+ T cells sorted from PBMCs, taken roughly 5 days after vaccination. The receptors stem from a man between 50 and 59 years old who received an inactivated influenza vaccine. Donor details come from another sample of the same person, matched by shared clones.

The rearrangement uses TRBV7-6 and TRBJ2-1, with 12 positions matching TRBD2. V shed 5 bases and J 6 bases; nucleotides not matched to a gene: 14. Germline CDR1 and CDR2: SGHVS and FNYEAQ. This CDR3 region has 18 residues. The CDR3 loop reads CASSELILAGGLLNEQFF. CDR3 nucleotide sequence: TGTGCCAGCAGCGAGCTGATACTAGCGGGAGGTCTCCTCAATGAGCAGTTCTTC.

This clonotype has a count of ten or more. It is unclear where the CDR3 begins or ends on the DNA, so no DNA is shown, and the CDR3 is as TCRdb lists it. V is TRBV9 and J is TRBJ2-1; TRBD1 is the table's D call and was not checked against the DNA. With termini counted, the CDR3 has 12 amino acids. Per the germline V gene, CDR1 is SGDLS and CDR2 is YYNGEE. CDR3 in amino acids: CASSVGTGSPFF.

This chain joins TRBV27 and TRBJ2-7, with D maybe TRBD1 (5 bases). Germline-derived CDR1 and CDR2 are MNHEY and SMNVEV (reference sequence). The ends were cut back, 8 bases at V and 3 bases at J, with 8 bases in the middle. The CDR3 has 11 amino acids. CDR3 sequence: CASGHDYEQYF. The CDR3 DNA sequence: TGTGCCAGCGGACACGACTACGAGCAGTACTTC.

The V and J genes are TRBV5-1 and TRBJ2-1, with 9 nucleotides matching TRBD1. The CDR3 is 14 residues long. V trimming: 6 bases; J trimming: 9 bases; junction bases outside the gene matches: 10. Germline CDR1 is SGHRS and CDR2 is YFSETQ. In DNA form, the CDR3 reads TGCGCCAGCATGGTGATCGGGACAGGGATTGAGCAGTTCTTC. Residues: CASMVIGTGIEQFF.

This clonotype was seen only a few times. V gene TRBV5-4 combines with J gene TRBJ2-6; D may correspond to TRBD1 or TRBD2 (5 bases each). V gave up 4 bases and J gave up 4 bases, with 15 bases separating them. The germline gives CDR1 SGHNT, CDR2 YYREEE (reference sequence). The CDR3 has 16 residues. The CDR3 spells CASSPGPNAGANVLTF. CDR3 nucleotide sequence: TGTGCCAGCAGCCCGGGACCTAATGCGGGGGCCAACGTCCTGACTTTC.

Notes on this clonotype: A much larger clone differs from this one at a single base, so this may be a read error. The chain carries TRBV6-2 or TRBV6-3 and TRBJ1-1; TRBD1 aligns across 9 bases. The V and J ends lost 0 bases and 4 bases, in that order; junction bases with no gene match: 6. CDR3 length: 16 residues. Germline-derived CDR1 and CDR2 are MNHEY and SVGEGT. The CDR3 region is CASSYSVGQGTTEAFF. The CDR3 DNA sequence: TGTGCCAGCAGTTACTCGGTCGGACAGGGGACCACTGAAGCTTTCTTT.

J is TRBJ1-1 and V is TRBV29-1; D is unresolved. The CDR3 has 10 amino acids. Germline loops: CDR1 SQVTM, CDR2 ANQGSEA. Trimming pared 3 bases from V and 4 bases from J, leaving 3 bases between. The DNA for the CDR3 is TGCAGCGTTGAGGGCACTGAAGCTTTCTTT. Encoded protein: CSVEGTEAFF.

The chain has TRBV20-1 and TRBJ2-5; D is possibly TRBD2 (5 bases). The CDR3 extends over 17 amino acids. Germline CDR1 is DFQATT and CDR2 is SNEGSKA (reference sequence). V dropped 0 bases and J dropped 2 bases, with 19 bases sitting between them. The CDR3 nucleotides are TGCAGTGCTAGAGATATAGTTCGCGGGCCTGCTCAAGAGACCCAGTACTTC. Translating it yields CSARDIVRGPAQETQYF.

The chain joins TRBV2 to TRBJ2-1; D unresolved. The germline V and J ends were trimmed by 0 bases and 0 bases, with 9 bases remaining between them. The CDR3 has 16 residues. Germline V gene sequence: CDR1 SNHLY, CDR2 FYNNEI. The CDR3 DNA reads as TGTGCCAGCAGTGAAGCTCCGGTTAGCTCCTACAATGAGCAGTTCTTC. This translates into CASSEAPVSSYNEQFF.

The V and J genes are TRBV7-8 and TRBJ2-7, with 9 positions matching TRBD1. The CDR3 spans 14 residues. Unmatched junction bases numbered 4, after V lost 1 base and J lost 6 bases. CDR1 and CDR2 (germline): SGHVS, FQNEAQ. CDR3 loop: CASSLEMTGGEQYF. The CDR3 coding sequence is TGTGCCAGCAGCTTAGAAATGACAGGGGGCGAGCAGTACTTC.

The rearrangement links TRBV7-9 to TRBJ1-1, with D unresolved. The V gene lost 1 base and the J gene lost 7 bases, with 4 bases spanning the gap. The CDR3 length is 11 residues. Germline V gives CDR1 SEHNR, CDR2 FQNEAQ (reference sequence). The CDR3 DNA is TGTGCCAGCAGCTTAGAGGGTGAAGCTTTCTTT. Protein product: CASSLEGEAFF.

In its sample, this clonotype was seen a few times. CDR3 in amino acids: CASSYTWAGTDTQYF. For the CDR3, the DNA is TGTGCCAGCAGTTATACATGGGCCGGGACAGATACGCAGTATTTT. This chain uses TRBV6-5 with TRBJ2-3; D not resolved. Trimming cost V 3 bases and J 3 bases, with 13 bases left between them. Germline V gene lookup returns CDR1 MNHEY and CDR2 SVGAGI. CDR3 length equals 15 residues.

The sample holds a few counts of this clonotype. V gene TRBV29-1 combines with J gene TRBJ2-2, with 12 nucleotides matching TRBD1. This CDR3 comprises 14 residues. Germline V gene sequence: CDR1 SQVTM, CDR2 ANQGSEA. V lost 5 bases, J lost 4 bases, and 2 bases stayed unmatched. The CDR3 loop reads CSVPGQGATGELFF. For the CDR3, the DNA is TGCAGCGTTCCGGGACAGGGGGCCACCGGGGAGCTGTTTTTT.